This TCR beta chain was sequenced for a study of breast tumors, draining lymph nodes, adjacent tissues. Findings and caveats of the study: Tumor TCR diversity was below lymph nodes but above nontumor tissue. The lymph node origin of tumor T cells was framed as consistent with a hypothesis, not demonstrated.

This clonotype is labeled as medium-sized. Its specificity is unknown. TCRdb independently ran MiXCR on the multiplex PCR reads; one entry per CDR3 protein. The sample carries some 15,000 distinct CDR3 sequences, roughly two thirds recorded once. CDR1 and CDR2 (germline): SGHTA, FQGNSA. This CDR3 is 17 amino acids long. V lost 4 bases, J lost 1 base, and 10 bases stayed unmatched. V is TRBV7-2 and J is TRBJ2-7; TRBD2 matches at 10 bases. The sequence was obtained from a female donor with breast cancer. Some clones in this sample may be carry-over from other donors' samples. The sample comprised tumor-adjacent breast tissue. The CDR3 DNA sequence: TGTGCCAGCAGCTCCCGAGGGAGGGGACTAGCGTCCTACGAGCAGTACTTC. This codes for CASSSRGRGLASYEQYF.